Shown below are 15 T cell receptor beta chains from a single sample sequenced in a study of cytomegalovirus exposure and HLA in healthy donors. Amplification used 60 Vbeta primers and 13 Jbeta primers. Generated by immunoSEQ multiplex PCR, the TCRdb table keeps only in-frame clones and is missing some. The profile shows 55,000 or so clones, around 66% of them singletons. The sample was PBMCs. Every receptor here comes from a man aged 18-30 years in good health and CMV-seronegative.

The chain carries TRBV28 and TRBJ1-5, with D perhaps TRBD1 (5 bases). The V gene lost 7 bases and the J gene lost 5 bases, with 15 bases spanning the gap. Germline values: CDR1 MDHEN, CDR2 SYDVKM. The CDR3 runs 14 residues. The CDR3 bases are TGTGCCAGCAAACAGGCCCAACCGCATCAGCCCCAGCATTTT. Its protein product is CASKQAQPHQPQHF.

This sequence joins TRBV4-3 and TRBJ1-1; no clear D. The germline V and J ends were trimmed by 0 bases and 7 bases, with 15 bases remaining between them. Looked up from germline, CDR1 is LGHNA and CDR2 is YSLEER. CDR3 size: 15 residues. The DNA for the CDR3 is TGCGCCAGCAGCCAAGAACTAGGGCTCGATGGTGAAGCTTTCTTT. Amino acid sequence: CASSQELGLDGEAFF.

The chain joins TRBV10-2 to TRBJ2-4; 12 nucleotides agree with TRBD1. In germline, CDR1 is WSHSY, CDR2 SAAADI. Germline trimming cut 10 bases from V and 4 bases from J; bases unmatched to any gene: 11. The CDR3 extends over 16 amino acids. The CDR3 region is CAIGTGGRGRKNIQYF. The DNA of the CDR3 is TGCGCCATCGGGACAGGGGGCCGGGGTCGTAAAAACATTCAGTACTTC.

This rearrangement joins TRBV6-1 to TRBJ1-5; no definite D call. This CDR3 contains 13 residues. CDR1 is MNHNS and CDR2 is SASEGT in the germline V gene. The ends were cut back, 8 bases at V and 4 bases at J, with 12 bases in the middle. CDR3 sequence: CASREEGNQPQHF. CDR3 sequence (DNA): TGTGCCAGCCGGGAGGAGGGAAATCAGCCCCAGCATTTT.

The V and J genes are TRBV4-1 and TRBJ1-5; 11 bases match TRBD1. There are 17 residues in the CDR3. Germline loops: CDR1 MGHRA, CDR2 YSYEKL. The junction had 10 bases not matched to a gene; V was cut back by 4 bases and J by 5 bases. The CDR3 nucleotides are TGCGCCAGCAGCCCCTTCTTGGGACAGGGGGGGGATCAGCCCCAGCATTTT. It specifies CASSPFLGQGGDQPQHF.

CDR3 sequence reads: CASSPPDDEKLFF. The DNA of the CDR3 is TGTGCCAGCAGCCCCCCAGATGATGAAAAACTGTTTTTT. J is TRBJ1-4 and V is TRBV5-6; D not resolved. Trimming took off 4 bases at V and 6 bases at J, with 10 bases between the two ends. Per germline, CDR1 SGHDT and CDR2 YYEEEE. The CDR3 has 13 residues.

The rearrangement links TRBV6-5 to TRBJ1-5, with D possibly being TRBD1 (5 bases). Looked up from germline, CDR1 is MNHEY and CDR2 is SVGAGI. Trimming cost V 6 bases and J 11 bases, with 17 bases left between them. The CDR3 runs to 13 residues. The CDR3 loop is CASSNDPLGAQHF. In DNA, the CDR3 is TGTGCCAGCAGCAACGACCCGCTAGGGGCCCAGCATTTT.

The rearrangement uses TRBV6-1 and TRBJ1-1; the match to TRBD1 covers 9 bases. The V gene's germline CDR1 is MNHNS and CDR2 SASEGT. V lost 10 bases, J lost 5 bases, and 14 bases stayed unmatched. The CDR3 has 15 amino acids. The CDR3 region has the DNA TGTGCCACCCTCCCTAGGGGACAGGGTGGTACTGAAGCTTTCTTT. Translating it yields CATLPRGQGGTEAFF.

The V gene is TRBV5-4, the J gene TRBJ1-2; a possible D gene is TRBD1 (6 bases). V lost 5 bases and J 1 base, leaving 15 bases between the germline ends. Per the germline V gene, CDR1 is SGHNT and CDR2 is YYREEE (reference sequence). The CDR3 sequence is 15 residues long. CDR3 bases: TGTGCCAGCAGTTCCGGACAGCTCCTTAACTATGGCTACACCTTC. Translation: CASSSGQLLNYGYTF.

The chain couples TRBV29-1 to TRBJ2-5; 8 nucleotides align to TRBD1. CDR1 SQVTM and CDR2 ANQGSEA come from the germline V gene. The ends lost 7 bases at V and 6 bases at J; junction bases unmatched: 16. The length of the CDR3 is 15 residues. The CDR3 DNA follows: TGCAGCGCCTACGGGACAGGTGTGGTTTGGAAGACCCAGTACTTC. It encodes CSAYGTGVVWKTQYF. Together with reference TRBV29-1 and TRBJ2-5, the CDR3 gives the full variable domain: SAVISQKPSRDICQRGTSLTIQCQVDSQVTMMFWYRQQPGQSLTLIATANQGSEATYESGFVIDKFPISRPNLTFSTLTVSNMSPEDSSIYLCSAYGTGVVWKTQYFGPGTRLLVL.

The chain joins TRBV2 to TRBJ2-7; 12 bases are a match to TRBD1. This CDR3 is built from 17 residues. V was clipped by 5 bases and J by 5 bases; unmatched bases: 13. Germline assignment: CDR1 SNHLY and CDR2 FYNNEI. The CDR3 DNA follows: TGTGCCAGCAGTTACCTCGGGGGACAGGGGGCTTTTGACGAGCAGTACTTC. Amino acid sequence: CASSYLGGQGAFDEQYF. The full variable domain, rest sourced from reference TRBV2 and TRBJ2-7, is EPEVTQTPSHQVTQMGQEVILRCVPISNHLYFYWYRQILGQKVEFLVSFYNNEISEKSEIFDDQFSVERPDGSNFTLKIRSTKLEDSAMYFCASSYLGGQGAFDEQYFGPGTRLTVT.

This clone was seen only a few times. V usage is TRBV25-1 and J usage is TRBJ1-1, with D possibly being TRBD1 (6 bases). The CDR3 spans 12 residues. The V and J ends lost 10 bases and 6 bases respectively, with 15 bases between them. Germline CDR1 reads MGHDK; CDR2 reads SYGVNS. In DNA form, the CDR3 reads TGTGCCACTAAAGAGGGGACATCTGAAGCTTTCTTT. Its protein product is CATKEGTSEAFF.

This rearrangement joins TRBV10-3 to TRBJ1-3; D possibly corresponds to TRBD1 (5 bases). V lost 3 bases, J lost 0 bases, and 12 bases lay in between. Germline assignment: CDR1 ENHRY and CDR2 SYGVKD. The CDR3 length is 16 residues. The CDR3 region is CAISERTPDSGNTIYF. DNA for the CDR3: TGTGCCATCAGTGAACGGACACCAGACTCTGGAAACACCATATATTTT.

J is TRBJ1-1 and V is TRBV29-1; D call uncertain. Trimming pared 6 bases from V and 4 bases from J, leaving 18 bases between. This CDR3 contains 14 residues. Germline V gives CDR1 SQVTM, CDR2 ANQGSEA. The CDR3 nucleotides are TGCAGCGTCCCGGTCCCCTGGGAGGTCACTGAAGCTTTCTTT. It encodes CSVPVPWEVTEAFF.

This clone was detected once. V is TRBV2 and J is TRBJ2-1; 13 bases are shared with TRBD2. The CDR3 contains 20 residues. The V and J ends lost 6 bases and 2 bases, in that order; junction bases with no gene match: 16. The germline CDR1 and CDR2 sequences are SNHLY and FYNNEI. This chain's CDR3 is CASRTLWDGTSGITYNEQFF. The CDR3 DNA sequence: TGTGCCAGCAGGACACTATGGGACGGGACTAGCGGGATCACCTACAATGAGCAGTTCTTC.